This T cell receptor beta chain is drawn from a study of early T cells in non-severe SARS-CoV-2 infection. Overall study: Sequencing of bulk RNA from unsorted whole blood was done, without chain pairing. Study-wide points: Private and CD4 specificities were missed by VDJdb matching, which favored anti-spike CD8 responses.

This clonotype was seen repeatedly, ten times or more. The antigen remains unidentified. Trimming shortened V by 4 bases and J by 3 bases, and 15 bases separated the two germline ends. Germline CDR1 reads DFQATT; CDR2 reads SNEGSKA (reference sequence). The CDR3 contains 15 residues. TCRdb reprocessed the 5' RACE reads with MiXCR, giving one entry per CDR3 protein. The sample holds over 85,000 distinct CDR3 sequences, approximately 12% seen once. This TCR was sampled from an adult who was a healthcare worker with PCR-confirmed SARS-CoV-2 infection or an uninfected control (not recorded which). The source was whole blood, collected at baseline. The J gene is TRBJ1-4, the V gene TRBV20-1, with D tentatively TRBD1 (6 bases). CDR3 residues: CSAKPQGTPNEKLFF. The CDR3 nucleotides are TGCAGTGCTAAGCCGCAGGGGACACCTAATGAAAAACTGTTTTTT.